Listed below are T cell receptor beta chains from one sample, sequenced in a study of blood T cell repertoires in COVID-19. Sequenced by immunoSEQ multiplex PCR; TCRdb stores in-frame clones only, minus some. The table lists around 120,000 clones, 78% of them singletons. Sequenced input: peripheral blood. The receptors were sampled from a man between 65 and 85 years old with acute or convalescent COVID-19. The CDR3 runs from the conserved cysteine through the conserved F or W. The D gene is left open where the match is weak. A row's size may be missing; if present it is once, few, many or a size class.

V gene	CDR3 length	J gene	D gene	clone size	CDR3 DNA	CDR3 protein
TRBV6-5	14	TRBJ1-2	NA	NA	TGTGCCAGCAGTTACAGTCAGGCAGGGAATGGCTACACCTTC	CASSYSQAGNGYTF
TRBV6-5	12	TRBJ1-1	NA	NA	TGTGCCAGCAGTAAGACACCAGCTGAAGCTTTCTTT	CASSKTPAEAFF
TRBV7-9	15	TRBJ2-3	TRBD2	NA	TGTGCCAGCAGCCCCGATGGGGGGGGGTTAGATACGCAGTATTTT	CASSPDGGGLDTQYF
TRBV2	13	TRBJ1-5	NA	NA	TGTGCCAGCAGTAACTCGGAGGATCAGCCCCAGCATTTT	CASSNSEDQPQHF
TRBV6-4	15	TRBJ1-6	NA	NA	TGTGCCAGCAGTGACTCGGCACGCCATAATTCACCCCTCCACTTT	CASSDSARHNSPLHF
TRBV24-1	14	TRBJ2-7	TRBD1	NA	TGTGCCACCAGTACGACAGGGGATTCCTACGAGCAGTACTTC	CATSTTGDSYEQYF
TRBV3-1/TRBV3-2	17	TRBJ1-2	TRBD1	NA	TGTGCCAGCAGCCAAAAAAATGAAGGACAGGGGCTAGCTGGCTACACCTTC	CASSQKNEGQGLAGYTF
TRBV5-6	18	TRBJ1-1	TRBD1	NA	TGTGCCAGCATTCTGGTAGGGGCAGGGGGTAGTGGTGGCACTGAAGCTTTCTTT	CASILVGAGGSGGTEAFF
TRBV5-6	17	TRBJ2-7	TRBD2	NA	TGTGCCAGCAGCCGGGGAGGGGACGTTGTTAGCTCCTACGAGCAGTACTTC	CASSRGGDVVSSYEQYF
TRBV5-1	16	TRBJ1-1	TRBD1	NA	TGCGCCAGCAGCGCCATAGGGGGCGGATTTAACACTGAAGCTTTCTTT	CASSAIGGGFNTEAFF
TRBV19	16	TRBJ1-2	TRBD1	NA	TGTGCCAGTAGTATAACGGACAGGGACTATCGCTATGGCTACACCTTC	CASSITDRDYRYGYTF
TRBV6-6	15	TRBJ2-7	TRBD2	NA	TGTGCCAGCAGTAGCCCGGGACTAGCGAACTACGAGCAGTACTTC	CASSSPGLANYEQYF
TRBV12-5	12	TRBJ2-6	NA	NA	TGTGCTAGTGACAGCGGGGCCAACGTCCTGACTTTC	CASDSGANVLTF
TRBV4-3	15	TRBJ2-1	NA	NA	TGCGCCAGCAGCCAAGAGGAGGGGCAGGGCAATGAGCAGTTCTTC	CASSQEEGQGNEQFF
TRBV4-3	14	TRBJ1-4	NA	few	TGCGCCAGCAGCCAAGATTCAGGATTCGAAAAACTGTTTTTT	CASSQDSGFEKLFF
TRBV2	15	TRBJ2-2	NA	NA	TGTGCCATAGGGGGCCAGCGGGGGAGGACCGGGGAGCTGTTTTTT	CAIGGQRGRTGELFF
TRBV30	14	TRBJ2-1	NA	few	TGTGCCTGGAGTGCCAGGGCCACCTACAATGAGCAGTTCTTC	CAWSARATYNEQFF
TRBV6-5	15	TRBJ2-2	NA	few	TGTGCCAGCAGATTCACAGGGTACGGGACCGGGGAGCTGTTTTTT	CASRFTGYGTGELFF
TRBV25-1	13	TRBJ2-7	NA	NA	TGTGCCAGCAGTGAACTCTCCAGGTCCGAGCAGTACTTC	CASSELSRSEQYF
TRBV6-2/TRBV6-3	13	TRBJ1-4	NA	NA	TGTGCCAGCAGTTGGAGAGTCTCTGAAAAACTGTTTTTT	CASSWRVSEKLFF
TRBV11-2	13	TRBJ2-5	NA	NA	TGTGCCAGCAGCGTCACCCGGTTAGAGACCCAGTACTTC	CASSVTRLETQYF
TRBV5-1	15	TRBJ2-1	TRBD2	NA	TGCGCCAGCAGCTTGGACGGGGGGAACTACAATGAGCAGTTCTTC	CASSLDGGNYNEQFF
TRBV10-3	14	TRBJ2-7	TRBD1	NA	TGTGCCGCCGCCCGCGGGACAGGGTCCTACGAGCAGTACTTC	CAAARGTGSYEQYF
TRBV5-4	15	TRBJ1-1	TRBD1	NA	TGTGCCAGCAGCTTCCCCGGACAGGGGAGAACTGAAGCTTTCTTT	CASSFPGQGRTEAFF
TRBV5-1	13	TRBJ1-2	NA	NA	TGCGCCAGCAGCCCCCCGGGTGAGGATGGCTACACCTTC	CASSPPGEDGYTF
TRBV6-5	13	TRBJ1-2	TRBD1	NA	TGTGCCAGCAGGCACAGGGGTTCCAATGGCTACACCTTC	CASRHRGSNGYTF
TRBV27	12	TRBJ1-2	TRBD1	once	TGTGCCAGCACCAGGACAGGGAATGGCTACACCTTC	CASTRTGNGYTF
TRBV5-4	17	TRBJ1-1	NA	NA	TGTGCCAGCAGCTCGGGCCTCAACTCAAGGGGGTACACTGAAGCTTTCTTT	CASSSGLNSRGYTEAFF
TRBV5-1	13	TRBJ1-5	NA	few	TGCGCCAGCAGCTTGACAGGTGATCAGCCCCAGCATTTT	CASSLTGDQPQHF
TRBV14	14	TRBJ1-2	NA	NA	TGTGCCAGCAGCCAAGTAGGAGGGGTGCATGGCTACACCTTC	CASSQVGGVHGYTF
TRBV5-6	12	TRBJ1-1	NA	NA	TGTGCCAGCAGCGGCCTTACAGAAGAAGCTTTCTTT	CASSGLTEEAFF
TRBV4-1	18	TRBJ1-4	NA	NA	TGCGCCAGCAGCCAAGATCCTAGGCAGGGTGTGCCTAATGAAAAACTGTTTTTT	CASSQDPRQGVPNEKLFF
TRBV3-1/TRBV3-2	14	TRBJ1-2	NA	few	TGTGCCAGCAGCCAAGATTCCCTTAACTATGGCTACACCTTC	CASSQDSLNYGYTF